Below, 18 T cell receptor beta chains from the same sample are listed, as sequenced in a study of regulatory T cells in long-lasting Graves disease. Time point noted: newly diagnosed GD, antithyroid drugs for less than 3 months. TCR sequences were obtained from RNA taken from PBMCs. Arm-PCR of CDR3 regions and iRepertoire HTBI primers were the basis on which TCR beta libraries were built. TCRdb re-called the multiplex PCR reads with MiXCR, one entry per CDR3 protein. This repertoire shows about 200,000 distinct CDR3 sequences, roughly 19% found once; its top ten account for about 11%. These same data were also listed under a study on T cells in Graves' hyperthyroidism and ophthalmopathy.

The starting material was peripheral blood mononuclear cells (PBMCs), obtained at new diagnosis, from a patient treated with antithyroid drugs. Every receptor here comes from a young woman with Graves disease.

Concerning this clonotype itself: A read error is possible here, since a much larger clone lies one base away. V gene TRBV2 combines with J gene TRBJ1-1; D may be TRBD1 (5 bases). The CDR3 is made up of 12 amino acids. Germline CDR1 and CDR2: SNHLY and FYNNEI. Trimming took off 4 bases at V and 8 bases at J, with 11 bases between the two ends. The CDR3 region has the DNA TGTGCCAGCAGTGGGGGGGGGGAGGAAGCTTTCTTT. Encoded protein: CASSGGGEEAFF.

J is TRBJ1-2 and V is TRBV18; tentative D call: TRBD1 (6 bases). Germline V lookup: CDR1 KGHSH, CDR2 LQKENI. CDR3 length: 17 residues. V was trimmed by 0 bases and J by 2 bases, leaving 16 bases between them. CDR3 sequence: CASSPPITGSKNYGYTF. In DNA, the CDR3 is TGTGCCAGCTCACCACCAATAACAGGGAGCAAGAACTATGGCTACACCTTC.

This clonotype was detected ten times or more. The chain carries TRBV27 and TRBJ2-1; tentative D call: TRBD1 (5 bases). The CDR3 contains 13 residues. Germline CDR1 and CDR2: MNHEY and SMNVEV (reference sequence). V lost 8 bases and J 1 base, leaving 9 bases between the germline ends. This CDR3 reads CASLGVSYNEQFF. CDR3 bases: TGTGCCAGCCTAGGGGTATCCTACAATGAGCAGTTCTTC.

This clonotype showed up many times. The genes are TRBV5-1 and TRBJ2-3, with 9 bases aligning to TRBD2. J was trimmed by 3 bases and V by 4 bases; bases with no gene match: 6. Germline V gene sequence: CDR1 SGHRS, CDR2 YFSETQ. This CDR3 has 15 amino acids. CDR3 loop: CASSTGTSRTDTQYF. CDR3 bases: TGCGCCAGCAGCACCGGGACTAGCAGGACAGATACGCAGTATTTT.

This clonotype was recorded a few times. The CDR3 sequence is CASSLSTDSPLHF. CDR3 nucleotides: TGTGCCAGCAGCTTGAGCACCGATTCACCCCTCCACTTT. V and J are TRBV5-8 and TRBJ1-6, with D hard to call. Trimming shortened V by 1 base and J by 8 bases, and 7 bases separated the two germline ends. CDR1 SGHTS and CDR2 YDEGEE come from the germline V gene. CDR3 length: 13 residues. Full variable domain (missing parts from reference TRBV5-8 and TRBJ1-6): EAGVTQSPTHLIKTRGQQATLRCSPISGHTSVYWYQQALGLGLQFLLWYDEGEERNRGNFPPRFSGRQFPNYSSELNVNALELEDSALYLCASSLSTDSPLHFGNGTRLTVT.

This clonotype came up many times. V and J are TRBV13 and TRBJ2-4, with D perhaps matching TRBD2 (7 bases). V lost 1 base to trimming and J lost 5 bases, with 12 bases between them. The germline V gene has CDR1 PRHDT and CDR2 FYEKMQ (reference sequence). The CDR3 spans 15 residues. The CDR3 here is CASSLAGGWENIQYF. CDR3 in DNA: TGTGCCAGCAGCTTAGCGGGGGGCTGGGAAAACATTCAGTACTTC.

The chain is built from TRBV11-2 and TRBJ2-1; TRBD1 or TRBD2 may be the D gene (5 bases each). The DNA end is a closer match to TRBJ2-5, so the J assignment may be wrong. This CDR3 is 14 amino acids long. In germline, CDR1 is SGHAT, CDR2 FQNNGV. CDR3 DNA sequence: TGTGCCAGCAGGATACAGGACGGCGGGGAGACCCAGTACTTC. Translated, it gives CASRIQDGGETQYF.

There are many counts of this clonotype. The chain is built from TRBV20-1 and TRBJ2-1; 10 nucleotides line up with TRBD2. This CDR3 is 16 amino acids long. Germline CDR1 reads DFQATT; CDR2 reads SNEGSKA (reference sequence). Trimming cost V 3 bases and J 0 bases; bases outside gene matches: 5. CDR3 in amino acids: CSASGASGSSYNEQFF. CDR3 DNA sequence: TGCAGTGCTAGTGGCGCTAGCGGGAGCTCCTACAATGAGCAGTTCTTC.

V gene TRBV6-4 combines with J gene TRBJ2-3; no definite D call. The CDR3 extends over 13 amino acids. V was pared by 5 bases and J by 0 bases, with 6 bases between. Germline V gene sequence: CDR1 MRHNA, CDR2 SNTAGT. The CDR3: CASSSTSTDTQYF. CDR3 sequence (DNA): TGTGCCAGCAGTTCTACTAGCACAGATACGCAGTATTTT.

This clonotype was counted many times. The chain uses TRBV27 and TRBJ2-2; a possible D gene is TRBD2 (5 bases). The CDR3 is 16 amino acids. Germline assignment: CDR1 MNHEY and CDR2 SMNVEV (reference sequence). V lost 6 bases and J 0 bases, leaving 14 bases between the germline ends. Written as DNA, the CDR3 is TGTGCCAGCAGGATAAAGGCGGGCGCGAACACCGGGGAGCTGTTTTTT. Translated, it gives CASRIKAGANTGELFF.

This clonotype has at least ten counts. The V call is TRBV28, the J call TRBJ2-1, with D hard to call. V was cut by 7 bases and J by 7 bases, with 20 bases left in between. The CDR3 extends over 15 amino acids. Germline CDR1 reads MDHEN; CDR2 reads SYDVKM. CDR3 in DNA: TGTGCCAGCATTTCGGGTGGGCACGCATGGAATGAGCAGTTCTTC. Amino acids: CASISGGHAWNEQFF.

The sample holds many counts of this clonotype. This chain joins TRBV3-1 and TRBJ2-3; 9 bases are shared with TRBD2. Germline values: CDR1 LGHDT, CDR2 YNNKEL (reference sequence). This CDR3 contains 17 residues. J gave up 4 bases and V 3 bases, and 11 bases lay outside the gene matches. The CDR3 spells CASSQGTAGGPPDTQYF. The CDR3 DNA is TGTGCCAGCAGCCAGGGGACAGCGGGGGGCCCTCCAGATACGCAGTATTTT.

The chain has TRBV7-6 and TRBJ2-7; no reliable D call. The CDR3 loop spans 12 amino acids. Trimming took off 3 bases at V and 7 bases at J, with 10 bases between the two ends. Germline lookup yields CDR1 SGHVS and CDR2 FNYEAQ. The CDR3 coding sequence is TGTGCCAGCAGCTTTCAATATGGGGAGCAGTACTTC. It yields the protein CASSFQYGEQYF.

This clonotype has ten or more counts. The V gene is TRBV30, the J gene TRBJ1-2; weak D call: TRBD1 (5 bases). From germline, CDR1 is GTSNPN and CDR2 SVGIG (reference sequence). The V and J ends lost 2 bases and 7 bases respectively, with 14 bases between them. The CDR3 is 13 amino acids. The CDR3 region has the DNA TGTGCCTGGAGTTCGGATGGGGGAATTGGCTACACCTTC. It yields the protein CAWSSDGGIGYTF.

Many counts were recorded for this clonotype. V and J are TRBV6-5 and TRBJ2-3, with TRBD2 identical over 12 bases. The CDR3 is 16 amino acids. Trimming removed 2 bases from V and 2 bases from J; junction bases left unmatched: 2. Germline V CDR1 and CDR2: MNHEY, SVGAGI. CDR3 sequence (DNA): TGTGCCAGCAGTTACCTAGCGGGAGGGCCCACAGATACGCAGTATTTT. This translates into CASSYLAGGPTDTQYF.

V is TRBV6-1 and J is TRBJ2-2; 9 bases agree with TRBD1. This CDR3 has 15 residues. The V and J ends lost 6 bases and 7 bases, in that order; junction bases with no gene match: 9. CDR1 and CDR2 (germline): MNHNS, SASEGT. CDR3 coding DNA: TGTGCCAGCAGGGGTACCGGGACAGGGCACGGGGAGCTGTTTTTT. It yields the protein CASRGTGTGHGELFF.

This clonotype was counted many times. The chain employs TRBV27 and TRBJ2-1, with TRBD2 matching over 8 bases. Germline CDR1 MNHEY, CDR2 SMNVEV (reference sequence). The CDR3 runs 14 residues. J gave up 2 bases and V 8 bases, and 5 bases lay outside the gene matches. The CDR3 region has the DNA TGTGCCAGCGCAGGACTAGCTACCTACAATGAGCAGTTCTTC. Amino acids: CASAGLATYNEQFF.

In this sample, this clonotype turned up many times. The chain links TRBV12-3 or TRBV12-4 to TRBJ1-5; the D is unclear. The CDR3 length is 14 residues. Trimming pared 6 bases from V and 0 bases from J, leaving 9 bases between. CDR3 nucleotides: TGTGCCAGCAGAAGGGAGAATAGCAATCAGCCCCAGCATTTT. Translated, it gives CASRRENSNQPQHF.